The sequence of this TCR beta chain was determined in a study of OX40 agonist ivuxolimab in advanced cancers. Describing the broader study: The costimulatory receptor OX40 (CD134) was targeted by ivuxolimab, a fully human IgG2 agonistic monoclonal antibody. Intravenous ivuxolimab was administered to patients every 2 weeks at six dose levels: 0.01, 0.1, 0.3, 1.5, 3 and 10 mg/kg. Among the roughly 52 dose-escalation patients, some 20 had hepatocellular carcinoma, 15 or so melanoma, 9 renal cell carcinoma and 9 head and neck cancer. The dose-escalation cohort was 80% to 90% male with a mean age of 60 years, ranging from roughly 23 to 80. Prior anti-PD-1, anti-PD-L1 or anti-CTLA-4 therapy was permitted, and checkpoint inhibitors had been received by around 39% of dose-escalation patients. Partial responses were achieved by three dose-escalation patients, of whom one had hepatocellular carcinoma and two had cutaneous melanoma. Peripheral TCRbeta sequencing aimed to test whether ivuxolimab altered TCR sequence diversity and caused clonal T-cell expansion. The monotherapy dose-escalation portion (N of about 52 patients) of the phase I ivuxolimab trial is reported in the paper.

With regard to this clone: This receptor's antigen is unknown. Base-call qualities are not available, and no considerably larger clone is one nucleotide away.

Including the terminal cysteine and phenylalanine, the CDR3 comprises 16 residues. The DNA shown is the 48-base CDR3, in frame from base 1. V was cut back by 7 bases and J by 0 bases, leaving a gap of 13 bases between them. The germline V gene gives CDR1 as SNHLY and CDR2 as FYNNEI. Patients with a history of autoimmune disease or receiving systemic immunosuppression were excluded from the trial. Peripheral blood for TCR sequencing was collected from all dose cohorts at baseline, on cycle 4 day 1, and on cycle 7 day 1. Samples came from an open-label, multicenter, first-in-human phase I dose-escalation trial of ivuxolimab. Adults with locally advanced or metastatic melanoma, renal cell, hepatocellular, or head and neck squamous cell carcinoma were enrolled in the trial. Before TCR sequencing, CD4+ T cells and CD8+ T cells were sorted from peripheral blood as separate populations. For sequencing of the TCRbeta CDR3 region, genomic DNA was extracted from the sorted cells. The immunoSEQ Assay was used for sequencing of TCRbeta CDR3 regions. What TCRdb holds here is the immuneACCESS table cut down to in-frame rearrangements. Part of the clones is not present; checked against another copy, under half of the missing clones reflect an unresolved V gene, and the others are unexplained. This sample holds tens of thousands of clones; about 81% were observed only once. The ten largest clones represent roughly 0.4% of the sample.

What the research found in general, with its limitations: Low levels of normalized T-cell clonal expansion were also shown by some nonresponding patients. Clonal expansion of both CD4+ and CD8+ blood T cells was observed from baseline to week 6 at doses 0.1 to 3.0 mg/kg. Partial responders in the 0.1-3.0 mg/kg groups had among the lowest normalized peripheral clonal expansion, especially among CD8+ T cells. After ivuxolimab, more expanded clones were found on average in CD8+ T cells than in CD4+ T cells. Antigen specificity was not determined for the clonally expanded peripheral T cells.

The receptor's source is an adult with an advanced solid tumor such as melanoma, head and neck, liver or kidney cancer. Recombination joined TRBV2 with TRBJ2-6; the D gene is tentatively TRBD1 or TRBD2, each matching 5 bases. The material sequenced was CD4+ or CD8+ T cells sorted from blood, taken in a trial of the OX40 agonist ivuxolimab. The CDR3 reads as follows: CASTSQGISGANVLTF. The DNA is as follows: TGTGCCAGCACTAGCCAGGGCATCTCTGGGGCCAACGTCCTGACTTTC.